The 14 T cell receptor beta chains below all came from one sample that was sequenced in a study of blood T cell repertoires in COVID-19. TCRdb keeps only in-frame clones here, not all; method: immunoSEQ multiplex PCR. This repertoire shows over 110,000 clones, about 80% found once; its top ten account for approximately 3.4%. The sequenced material came from peripheral blood. The receptor set was obtained from a man aged 65 to 85 who had recovered from COVID-19.

The chain uses TRBV16 and TRBJ1-2, with D perhaps TRBD1 (6 bases). The V end lost 0 bases, the J end lost 7 bases, and 9 bases lay between the germline ends. CDR1 is KGHSY, CDR2 FQNENV, per germline. The CDR3 has 13 residues. Written as DNA, the CDR3 is TGTGCCAGCAGCCAATCAGGGGGTAGTGGCTACACCTTC. Translation gives CASSQSGGSGYTF. The full variable domain, in which reference TRBV16 and TRBJ1-2 provide the parts outside the CDR3, is GEEVAQTPKHLVRGEGQKAKLYCAPIKGHSYVFWYQQVLKNEFKFLISFQNENVFDETGMPKERFSAKCLPNSPCSLEIQATKLEDSAVYFCASSQSGGSGYTFGSGTRLTVV.

This clone was counted ten times or more. This chain uses TRBV7-8 with TRBJ1-4, with 7 bases fitting TRBD1. Germline trimming cut 5 bases from V and 0 bases from J; bases unmatched to any gene: 3. Germline CDR1 is SGHVS and CDR2 is FQNEAQ. This CDR3 spans 15 amino acids. The CDR3 spells CASSAGQATNEKLFF. The CDR3 DNA reads as TGTGCCAGCAGCGCTGGACAGGCAACTAATGAAAAACTGTTTTTT.

J is TRBJ2-3 and V is TRBV15; 11 positions agree with TRBD2. CDR3 size: 18 residues. Germline V lookup: CDR1 LNHNV, CDR2 YYDKDF (reference sequence). Losses at the gene ends were 0 bases for V and 0 bases for J; bases not matched to a gene: 5. The CDR3 loop is CATSRDKLAGASTDTQYF. The CDR3 nucleotides read TGTGCCACCAGCAGAGATAAACTAGCGGGAGCTAGCACAGATACGCAGTATTTT.

This clone came up once. V and J are TRBV19 and TRBJ1-1; D is perhaps TRBD1 (5 bases). Germline CDR1 is LNHDA and CDR2 is SQIVND (reference sequence). Trimming cost V 1 base and J 4 bases, with 10 bases left between them. CDR3 length equals 14 residues. The chain's CDR3 is CASSIVTGVTEAFF. Written as DNA, the CDR3 is TGTGCCAGTAGTATAGTAACGGGGGTCACTGAAGCTTTCTTT.

This rearrangement joins TRBV11-2 to TRBJ2-7; no clear D. The CDR3 sequence is 13 residues long. Germline V lookup: CDR1 SGHAT, CDR2 FQNNGV. The V gene lost 3 bases and the J gene lost 2 bases, with 8 bases spanning the gap. CDR3 bases: TGTGCCAGCAGCTTTGGGCCCACCTACGAGCAGTACTTC. It translates to CASSFGPTYEQYF. Full variable domain (remainder filled in from reference TRBV11-2 and TRBJ2-7): EAGVAQSPRYKIIEKRQSVAFWCNPISGHATLYWYQQILGQGPKLLIQFQNNGVVDDSQLPKDRFSAERLKGVDSTLKIQPAKLEDSAVYLCASSFGPTYEQYFGPGTRLTVT.

V and J are TRBV7-8 and TRBJ1-1; the D is unclear. Germline CDR1 SGHVS, CDR2 FQNEAQ. Trimming cost V 4 bases and J 5 bases, with 14 bases left between them. CDR3 length: 14 residues. CDR3: CASSSQGPGTEAFF. Here the CDR3 DNA reads TGTGCCAGCAGCTCCCAAGGGCCGGGGACTGAAGCTTTCTTT.

This clone was observed a single time. The rearrangement joins TRBV7-2 to TRBJ2-3, with 10 bases identical to TRBD2. The length of the CDR3 is 16 residues. Germline trimming cut 4 bases from V and 7 bases from J; bases unmatched to any gene: 11. Germline loops: CDR1 SGHTA, CDR2 FQGNSA. The CDR3 region is CASSSVLAGVEYTQYF. The CDR3 DNA follows: TGTGCCAGCAGCTCGGTCCTAGCGGGAGTTGAGTATACGCAGTATTTT.

The V and J genes are TRBV7-2 and TRBJ1-5, with unresolved D. Germline loops: CDR1 SGHTA, CDR2 FQGNSA. Trimming took off 5 bases at V and 6 bases at J, with 11 bases between the two ends. This CDR3 is 13 amino acids long. In nucleotides, the CDR3 is TGTGCCAGCAGCCCAGTGGGAGGTCAGCCCCAGCATTTT. It yields the protein CASSPVGGQPQHF.

V and J are TRBV7-2 and TRBJ2-3; TRBD2 agrees at 11 bases. V lost 2 bases and J lost 5; bases outside the gene matches: 0. The CDR3 runs 14 residues. CDR1 and CDR2 from the germline V gene are SGHTA and FQGNSA. CDR3: CASSLTSGRDTQYF. Here the CDR3 DNA reads TGTGCCAGCAGCTTAACTAGCGGGAGAGATACGCAGTATTTT.

The chain uses TRBV2 and TRBJ2-4; 7 nucleotides align to TRBD1. J was trimmed by 2 bases and V by 3 bases; bases with no gene match: 13. CDR1 and CDR2 (germline): SNHLY, FYNNEI. CDR3 length: 18 amino acids. The CDR3 region is CASSDPTAGGLTKNIQYF. The CDR3 DNA sequence: TGTGCCAGCAGTGACCCAACGGCAGGGGGATTGACCAAAAACATTCAGTACTTC. Full variable domain (missing parts from reference TRBV2 and TRBJ2-4): EPEVTQTPSHQVTQMGQEVILRCVPISNHLYFYWYRQILGQKVEFLVSFYNNEISEKSEIFDDQFSVERPDGSNFTLKIRSTKLEDSAMYFCASSDPTAGGLTKNIQYFGAGTRLSVL.

The chain recombines TRBV27 with TRBJ1-1; 10 bases fit TRBD1. This CDR3 region has 19 residues. V shed 6 bases and J 0 bases; nucleotides not matched to a gene: 16. Germline V gene data show CDR1 as MNHEY and CDR2 as SMNVEV (reference sequence). The CDR3 is CASRPIGWAGTGVNTEAFF. Written as DNA, the CDR3 is TGTGCCAGCAGACCAATAGGGTGGGCCGGGACAGGGGTGAACACTGAAGCTTTCTTT.

This chain uses TRBV4-1 with TRBJ2-7, with D tentatively TRBD2 (5 bases). The length of the CDR3 is 14 residues. Trimming took 2 bases from V and 0 from J, leaving 8 bases between them. The germline V gene has CDR1 MGHRA and CDR2 YSYEKL. The DNA of the CDR3 is TGCGCCAGCAGCCAAATCCGGGACTCCTACGAGCAGTACTTC. As protein: CASSQIRDSYEQYF.

The rearrangement joins TRBV7-8 to TRBJ2-1, with 16 positions matching TRBD2. Losses at the gene ends were 0 bases for V and 4 bases for J; bases not matched to a gene: 9. This CDR3 is 20 amino acids long. The germline gives CDR1 SGHVS, CDR2 FQNEAQ. This chain's CDR3 is CASSLAGLAGGGLPYNEQFF. The CDR3 region has the DNA TGTGCCAGCAGCTTAGCGGGACTAGCGGGAGGGGGGCTTCCTTACAATGAGCAGTTCTTC.

The V gene is TRBV12-5, the J gene TRBJ2-1; 13 bases line up with TRBD2. Trimming at V came to 5 bases and at J to 9 bases, leaving 4 bases not matched to a gene. The germline V gene encodes CDR1 LGHNT and CDR2 FRNRAP. The CDR3 is 14 residues long. CDR3 sequence: CASGGLAGVVEQFF. In DNA form, the CDR3 reads TGTGCTAGTGGTGGACTAGCGGGAGTAGTTGAGCAGTTCTTC.